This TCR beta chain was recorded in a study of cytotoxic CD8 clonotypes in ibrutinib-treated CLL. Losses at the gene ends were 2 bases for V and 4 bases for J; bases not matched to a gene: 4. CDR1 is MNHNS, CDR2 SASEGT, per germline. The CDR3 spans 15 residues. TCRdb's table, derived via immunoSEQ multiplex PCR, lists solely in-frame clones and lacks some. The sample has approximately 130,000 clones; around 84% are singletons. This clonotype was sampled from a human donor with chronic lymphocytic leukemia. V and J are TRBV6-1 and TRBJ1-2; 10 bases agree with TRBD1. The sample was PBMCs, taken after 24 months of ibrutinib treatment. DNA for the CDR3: TGTGCCAGCAGTGAACGACAGGGGGCGCTCTATGGCTACACCTTC. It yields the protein CASSERQGALYGYTF.